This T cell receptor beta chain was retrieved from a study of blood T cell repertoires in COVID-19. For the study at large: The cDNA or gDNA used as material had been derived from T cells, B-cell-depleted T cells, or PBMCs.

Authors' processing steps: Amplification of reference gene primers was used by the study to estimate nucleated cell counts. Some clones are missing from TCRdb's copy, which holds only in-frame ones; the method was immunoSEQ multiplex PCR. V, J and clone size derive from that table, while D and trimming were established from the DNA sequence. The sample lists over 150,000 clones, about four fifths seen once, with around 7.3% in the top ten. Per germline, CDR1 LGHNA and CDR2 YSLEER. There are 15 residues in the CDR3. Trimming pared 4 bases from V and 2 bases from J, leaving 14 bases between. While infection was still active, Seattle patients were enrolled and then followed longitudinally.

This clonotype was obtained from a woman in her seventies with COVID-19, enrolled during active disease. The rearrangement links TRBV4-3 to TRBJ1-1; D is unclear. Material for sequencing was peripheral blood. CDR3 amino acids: CASSPSSATNTEAFF. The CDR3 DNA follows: TGCGCCAGCAGCCCTTCCTCAGCGACTAACACTGAAGCTTTCTTT.